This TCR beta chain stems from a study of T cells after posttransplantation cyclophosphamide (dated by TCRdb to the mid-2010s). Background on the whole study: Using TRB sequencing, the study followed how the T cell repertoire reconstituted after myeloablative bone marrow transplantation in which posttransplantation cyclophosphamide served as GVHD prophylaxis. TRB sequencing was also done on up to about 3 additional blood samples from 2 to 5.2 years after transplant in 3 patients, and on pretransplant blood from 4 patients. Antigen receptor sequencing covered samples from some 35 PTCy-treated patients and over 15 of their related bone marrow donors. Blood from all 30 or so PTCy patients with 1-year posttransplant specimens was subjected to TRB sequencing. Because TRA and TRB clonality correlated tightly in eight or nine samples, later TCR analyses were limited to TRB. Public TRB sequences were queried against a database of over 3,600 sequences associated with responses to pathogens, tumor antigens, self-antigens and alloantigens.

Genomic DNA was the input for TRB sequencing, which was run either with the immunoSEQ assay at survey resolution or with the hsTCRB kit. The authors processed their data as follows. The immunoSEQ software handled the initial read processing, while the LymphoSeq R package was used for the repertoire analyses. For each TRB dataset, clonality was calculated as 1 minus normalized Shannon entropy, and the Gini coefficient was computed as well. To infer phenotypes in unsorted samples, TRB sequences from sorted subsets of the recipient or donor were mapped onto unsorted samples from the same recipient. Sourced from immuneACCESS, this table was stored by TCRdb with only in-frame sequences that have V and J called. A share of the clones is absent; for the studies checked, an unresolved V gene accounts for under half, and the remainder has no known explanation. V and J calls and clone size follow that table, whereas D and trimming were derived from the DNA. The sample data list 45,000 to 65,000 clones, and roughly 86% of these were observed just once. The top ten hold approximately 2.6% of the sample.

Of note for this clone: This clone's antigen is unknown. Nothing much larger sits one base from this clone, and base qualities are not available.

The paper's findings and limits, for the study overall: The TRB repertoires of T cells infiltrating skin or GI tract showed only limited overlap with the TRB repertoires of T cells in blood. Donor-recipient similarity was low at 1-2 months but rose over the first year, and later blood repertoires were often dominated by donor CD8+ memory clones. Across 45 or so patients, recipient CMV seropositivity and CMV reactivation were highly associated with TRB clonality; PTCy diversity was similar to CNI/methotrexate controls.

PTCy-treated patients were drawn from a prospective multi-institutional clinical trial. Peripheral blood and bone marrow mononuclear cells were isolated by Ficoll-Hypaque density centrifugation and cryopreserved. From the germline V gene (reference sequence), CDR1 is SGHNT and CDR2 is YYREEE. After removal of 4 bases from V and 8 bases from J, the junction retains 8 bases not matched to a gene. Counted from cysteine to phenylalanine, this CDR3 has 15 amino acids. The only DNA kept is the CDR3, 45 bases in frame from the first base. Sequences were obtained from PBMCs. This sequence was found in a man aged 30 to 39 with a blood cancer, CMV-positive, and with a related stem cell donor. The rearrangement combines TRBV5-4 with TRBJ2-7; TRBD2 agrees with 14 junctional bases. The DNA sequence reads TGTGCCAGCAGCCCGTCGGGACTAGCGGGAGAGAAGCAGTACTTC. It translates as CASSPSGLAGEKQYF.